This T cell receptor beta chain appears in the sequencing data of a study of blood T cell repertoires in COVID-19. Study overall: Samples taken during acute and convalescent COVID-19 were collected in the United States, Italy and Spain.

Allocation to cohorts depended on clinical history reported by the participants. Germline V lookup: CDR1 LNHDA, CDR2 SQIVND (reference sequence). CDR3 size: 15 residues. J was trimmed by 6 bases and V by 1 base; bases with no gene match: 6. Original processing methods: Amplifying reference gene primers gave estimates of nucleated cell counts. Some clones are missing from TCRdb's copy, which holds only in-frame ones; the method was immunoSEQ multiplex PCR. That table supplies the V and J calls and clone size; D and trimming were determined from the DNA. The table includes fewer than 250,000 clones, 75% to 85% detected once.

The rearrangement links TRBV19 to TRBJ1-5; 7 nucleotides match TRBD1. This TCR came from a woman in her forties or fifties with acute COVID-19. The sequenced material came from PBMCs or T cells enriched from blood (not recorded which). CDR3 DNA sequence: TGTGCCAGTAGTATAGGTTTAGGGGGCGGTCAGCCCCAGCATTTT. Encoded protein: CASSIGLGGGQPQHF.